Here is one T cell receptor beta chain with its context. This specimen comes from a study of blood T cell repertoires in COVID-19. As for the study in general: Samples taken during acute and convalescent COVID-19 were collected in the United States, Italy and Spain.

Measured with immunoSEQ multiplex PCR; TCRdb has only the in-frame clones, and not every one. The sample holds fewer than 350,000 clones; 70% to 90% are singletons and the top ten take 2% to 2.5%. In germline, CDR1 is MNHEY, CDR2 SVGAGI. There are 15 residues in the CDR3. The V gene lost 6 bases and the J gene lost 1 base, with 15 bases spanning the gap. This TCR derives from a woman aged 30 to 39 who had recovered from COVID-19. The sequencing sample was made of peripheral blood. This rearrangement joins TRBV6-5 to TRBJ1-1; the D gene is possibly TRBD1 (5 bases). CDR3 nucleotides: TGTGCCAGCAGGACAGTTCAAGTAGCGAACACTGAAGCTTTCTTT. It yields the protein CASRTVQVANTEAFF.